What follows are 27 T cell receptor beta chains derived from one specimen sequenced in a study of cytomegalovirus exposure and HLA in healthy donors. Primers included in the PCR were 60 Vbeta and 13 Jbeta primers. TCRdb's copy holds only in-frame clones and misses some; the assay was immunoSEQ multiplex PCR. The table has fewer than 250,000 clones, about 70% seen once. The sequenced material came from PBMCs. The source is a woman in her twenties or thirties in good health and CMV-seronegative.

The CDR3 DNA is TGTGCCAGTAGTACTGCCGGGACAGCTGGAAACACCATATATTTT. This translates into CASSTAGTAGNTIYF. The V call is TRBV19, the J call TRBJ1-3; 7 positions agree with TRBD1. The CDR3 covers 15 residues. J was trimmed by 2 bases and V by 4 bases; bases with no gene match: 5. Germline V gives CDR1 LNHDA, CDR2 SQIVND (reference sequence).

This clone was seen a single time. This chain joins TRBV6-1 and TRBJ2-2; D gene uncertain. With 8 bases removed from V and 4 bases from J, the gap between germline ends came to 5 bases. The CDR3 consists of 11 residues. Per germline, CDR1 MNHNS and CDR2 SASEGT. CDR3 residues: CASSRTGELFF. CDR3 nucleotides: TGTGCCAGCTCGCGCACCGGGGAGCTGTTTTTT.

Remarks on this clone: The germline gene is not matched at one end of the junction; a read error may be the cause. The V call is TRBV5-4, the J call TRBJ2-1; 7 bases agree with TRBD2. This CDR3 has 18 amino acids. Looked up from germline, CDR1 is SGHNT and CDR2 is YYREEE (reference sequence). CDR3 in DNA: TGTGCCACCAGCTTGGCCGTTAGCGGGCGCCTTTCCTACAATGAGCAGTTCTTC. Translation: CATSLAVSGRLSYNEQFF.

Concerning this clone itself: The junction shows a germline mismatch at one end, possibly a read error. Here the CDR3 reads CSSSLPTGGAFF. CDR3 DNA: TGTTCCAGCAGCTTGCCGACGGGGGGAGCTTTCTTT. The rearrangement uses TRBV7-9 and TRBJ1-1, with D maybe TRBD1 (5 bases). The CDR3 sequence is 12 residues long. Germline-derived CDR1 and CDR2 are SEHNR and FQNEAQ (reference sequence).

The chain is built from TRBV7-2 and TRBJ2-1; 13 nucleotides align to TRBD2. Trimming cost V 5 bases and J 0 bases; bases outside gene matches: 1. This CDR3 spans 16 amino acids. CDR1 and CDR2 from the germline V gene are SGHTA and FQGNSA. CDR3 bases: TGTGCCAGCAGCCGGACTAGCGGGAGCTCCTACAATGAGCAGTTCTTC. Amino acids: CASSRTSGSSYNEQFF.

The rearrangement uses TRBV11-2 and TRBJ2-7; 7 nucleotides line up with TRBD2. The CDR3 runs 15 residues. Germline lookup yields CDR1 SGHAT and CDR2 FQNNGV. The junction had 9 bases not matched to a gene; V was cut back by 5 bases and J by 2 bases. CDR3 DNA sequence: TGTGCCAGCAGCCCCGGACTAGGGAGGGCCTACGAGCAGTACTTC. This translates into CASSPGLGRAYEQYF.

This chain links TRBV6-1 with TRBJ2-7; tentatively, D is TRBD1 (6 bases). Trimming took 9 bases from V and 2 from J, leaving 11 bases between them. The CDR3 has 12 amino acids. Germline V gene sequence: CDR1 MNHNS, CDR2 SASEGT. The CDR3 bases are TGTGCCAGTCACAGGGATCCCTACGAGCAGTACTTC. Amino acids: CASHRDPYEQYF.

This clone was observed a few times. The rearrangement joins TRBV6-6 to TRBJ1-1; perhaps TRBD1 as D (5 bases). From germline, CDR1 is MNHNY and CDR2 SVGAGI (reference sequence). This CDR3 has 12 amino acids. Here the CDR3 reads CVSGGGYTEAFF. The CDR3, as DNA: TGTGTCTCGGGGGGTGGGTACACTGAAGCTTTCTTT.

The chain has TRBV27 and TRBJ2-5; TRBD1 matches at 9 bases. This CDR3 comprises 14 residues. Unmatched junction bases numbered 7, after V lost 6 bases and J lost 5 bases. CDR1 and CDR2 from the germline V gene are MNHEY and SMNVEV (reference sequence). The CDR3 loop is CASSRDRAAETQYF. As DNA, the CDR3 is TGTGCCAGCAGCCGGGACAGGGCGGCCGAGACCCAGTACTTC.

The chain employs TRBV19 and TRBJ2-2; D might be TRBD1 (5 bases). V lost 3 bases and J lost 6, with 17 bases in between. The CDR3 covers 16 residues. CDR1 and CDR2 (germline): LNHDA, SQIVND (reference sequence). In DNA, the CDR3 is TGTGCCAGTAGTATCCCTCCTGACAGTCCACCCGGGGAGCTGTTTTTT. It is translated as CASSIPPDSPPGELFF.

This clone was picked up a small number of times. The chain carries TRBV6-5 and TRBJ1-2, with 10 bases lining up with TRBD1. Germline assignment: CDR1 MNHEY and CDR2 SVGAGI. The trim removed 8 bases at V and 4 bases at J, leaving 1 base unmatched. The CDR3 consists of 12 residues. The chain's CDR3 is CASGQGGYGYTF. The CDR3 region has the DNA TGTGCCAGCGGACAGGGGGGCTATGGCTACACCTTC.

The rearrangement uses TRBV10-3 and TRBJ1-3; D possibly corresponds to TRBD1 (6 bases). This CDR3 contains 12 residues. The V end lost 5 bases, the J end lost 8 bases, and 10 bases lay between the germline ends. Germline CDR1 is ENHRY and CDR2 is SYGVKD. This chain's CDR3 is CAISRQADTIYF. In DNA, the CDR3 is TGTGCCATCAGTCGACAGGCGGACACCATATATTTT.

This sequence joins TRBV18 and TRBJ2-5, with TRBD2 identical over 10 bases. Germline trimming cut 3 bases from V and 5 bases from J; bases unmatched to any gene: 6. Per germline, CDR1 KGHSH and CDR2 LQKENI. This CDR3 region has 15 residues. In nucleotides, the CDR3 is TGTGCCAGCTCACCTTCTAGCGGGAGCGGGGAGACCCAGTACTTC. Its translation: CASSPSSGSGETQYF.

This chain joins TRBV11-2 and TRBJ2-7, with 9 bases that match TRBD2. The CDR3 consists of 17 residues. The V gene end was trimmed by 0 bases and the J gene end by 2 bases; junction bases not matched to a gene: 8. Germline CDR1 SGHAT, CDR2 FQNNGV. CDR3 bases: TGTGCCAGCAGCTTAGATCTCGCTAGCGGGGCTCCCTACGAGCAGTACTTC. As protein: CASSLDLASGAPYEQYF.

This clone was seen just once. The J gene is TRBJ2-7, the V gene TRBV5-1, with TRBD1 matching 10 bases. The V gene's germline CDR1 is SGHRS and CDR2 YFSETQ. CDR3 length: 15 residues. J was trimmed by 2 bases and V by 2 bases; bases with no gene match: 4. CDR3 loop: CASSLIGTGAYEQYF. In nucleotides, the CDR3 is TGCGCCAGCAGCTTAATAGGGACAGGGGCCTACGAGCAGTACTTC.

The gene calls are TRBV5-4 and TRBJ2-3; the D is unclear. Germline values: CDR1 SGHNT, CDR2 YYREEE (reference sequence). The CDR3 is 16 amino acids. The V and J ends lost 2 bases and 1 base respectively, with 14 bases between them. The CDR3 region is CASSFKIATGTDTQYF. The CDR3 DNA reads TGTGCCAGCAGCTTTAAGATTGCAACGGGCACAGATACGCAGTATTTT. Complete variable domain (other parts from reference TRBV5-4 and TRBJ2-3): ETGVTQSPTHLIKTRGQQVTLRCSSQSGHNTVSWYQQALGQGPQFIFQYYREEENGRGNFPPRFSGLQFPNYSSELNVNALELDDSALYLCASSFKIATGTDTQYFGPGTRLTVL.

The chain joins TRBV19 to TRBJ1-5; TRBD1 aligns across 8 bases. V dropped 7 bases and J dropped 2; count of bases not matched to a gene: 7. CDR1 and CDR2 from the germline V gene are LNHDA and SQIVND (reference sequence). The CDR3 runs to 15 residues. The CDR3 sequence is CASTRTGLRNQPQHF. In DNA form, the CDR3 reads TGTGCCAGTACCAGGACAGGGTTACGCAATCAGCCCCAGCATTTT.

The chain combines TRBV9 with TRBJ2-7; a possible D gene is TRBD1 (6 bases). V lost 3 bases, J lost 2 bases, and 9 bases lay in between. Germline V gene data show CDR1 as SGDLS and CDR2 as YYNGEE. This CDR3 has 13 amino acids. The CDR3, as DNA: TGTGCCAGCAGCGCTAGGGGGACCTACGAGCAGTACTTC. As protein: CASSARGTYEQYF. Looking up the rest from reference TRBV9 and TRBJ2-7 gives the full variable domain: DSGVTQTPKHLITATGQRVTLRCSPRSGDLSVYWYQQSLDQGLQFLIQYYNGEERAKGNILERFSAQQFPDLHSELNLSSLELGDSALYFCASSARGTYEQYFGPGTRLTVT.

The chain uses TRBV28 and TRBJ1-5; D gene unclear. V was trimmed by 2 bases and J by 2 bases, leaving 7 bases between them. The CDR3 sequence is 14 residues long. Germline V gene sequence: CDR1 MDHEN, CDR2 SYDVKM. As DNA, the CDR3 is TGTGCCAGCAGTTTAATCGGGGGCAATCAGCCCCAGCATTTT. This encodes CASSLIGGNQPQHF. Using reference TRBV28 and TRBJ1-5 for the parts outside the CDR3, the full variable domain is DVKVTQSSRYLVKRTGEKVFLECVQDMDHENMFWYRQDPGLGLRLIYFSYDVKMKEKGDIPEGYSVSREKKERFSLILESASTNQTSMYLCASSLIGGNQPQHFGDGTRLSIL.

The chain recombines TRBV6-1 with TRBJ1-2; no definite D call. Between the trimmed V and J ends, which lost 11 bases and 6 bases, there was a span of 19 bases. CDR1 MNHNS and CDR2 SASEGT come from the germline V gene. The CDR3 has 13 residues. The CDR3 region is CAHKRVTGDGYTF. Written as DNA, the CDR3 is TGTGCCCACAAAAGGGTAACGGGAGATGGCTACACCTTC.

CDR3 amino acids: CASTPLGEGYEQYF. The CDR3 DNA reads as TGTGCCAGCACCCCTCTGGGAGAGGGATACGAGCAGTACTTC. The rearrangement uses TRBV27 and TRBJ2-7, with a weak D call TRBD2 (5 bases). This CDR3 has 14 residues. CDR1 and CDR2 (germline): MNHEY, SMNVEV (reference sequence). Trimming cost V 7 bases and J 4 bases, with 17 bases left between them.

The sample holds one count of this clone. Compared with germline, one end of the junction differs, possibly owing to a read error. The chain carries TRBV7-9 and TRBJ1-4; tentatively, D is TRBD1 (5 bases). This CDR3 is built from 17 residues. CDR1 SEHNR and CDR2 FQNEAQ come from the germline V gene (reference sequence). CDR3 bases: TGTTCCAGCAGCTCGAGCCTTGCGGGGGTGGGAAATGAAAAACTGTTTTTT. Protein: CSSSSSLAGVGNEKLFF. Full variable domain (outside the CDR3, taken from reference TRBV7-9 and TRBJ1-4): DTGVSQNPRHKITKRGQNVTFRCDPISEHNRLYWYRQTLGQGPEFLTYFQNEAQLEKSRLLSDRFSAERPKGSFSTLEIQRTEQGDSAMYLCSSSSSLAGVGNEKLFFGSGTQLSVL.

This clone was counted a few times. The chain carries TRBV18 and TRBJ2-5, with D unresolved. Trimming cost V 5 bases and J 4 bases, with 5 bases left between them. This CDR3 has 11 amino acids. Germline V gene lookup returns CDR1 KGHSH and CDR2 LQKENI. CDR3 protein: CASSSRETQYF. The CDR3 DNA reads TGTGCCAGCTCATCTCGAGAGACCCAGTACTTC.

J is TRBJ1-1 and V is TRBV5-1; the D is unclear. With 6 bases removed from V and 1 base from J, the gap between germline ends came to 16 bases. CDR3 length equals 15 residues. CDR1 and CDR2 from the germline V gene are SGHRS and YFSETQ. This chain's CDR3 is CASTLSGQSNTEAFF. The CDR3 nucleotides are TGCGCCAGCACCCTTTCTGGGCAGTCGAACACTGAAGCTTTCTTT.

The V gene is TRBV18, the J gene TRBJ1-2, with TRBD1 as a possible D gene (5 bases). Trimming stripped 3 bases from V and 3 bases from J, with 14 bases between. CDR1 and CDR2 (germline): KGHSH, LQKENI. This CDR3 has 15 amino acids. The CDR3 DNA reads TGTGCCAGCTCACCCGACGGAGGGGACTACTATGGCTACACCTTC. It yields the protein CASSPDGGDYYGYTF.

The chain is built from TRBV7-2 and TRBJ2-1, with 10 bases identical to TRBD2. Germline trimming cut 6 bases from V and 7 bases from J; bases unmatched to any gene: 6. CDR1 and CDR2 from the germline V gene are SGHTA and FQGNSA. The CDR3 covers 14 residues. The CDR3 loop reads CASRLAGVRNEQFF. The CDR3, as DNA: TGTGCCAGCAGGCTAGCGGGGGTAAGGAATGAGCAGTTCTTC.

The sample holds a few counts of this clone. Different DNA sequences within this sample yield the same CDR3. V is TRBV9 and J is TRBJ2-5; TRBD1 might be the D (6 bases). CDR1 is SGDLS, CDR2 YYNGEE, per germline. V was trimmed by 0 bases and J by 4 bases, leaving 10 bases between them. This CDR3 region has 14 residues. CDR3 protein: CASSVAGGAETQYF. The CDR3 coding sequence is TGTGCCAGCAGCGTAGCTGGGGGCGCAGAGACCCAGTACTTC.